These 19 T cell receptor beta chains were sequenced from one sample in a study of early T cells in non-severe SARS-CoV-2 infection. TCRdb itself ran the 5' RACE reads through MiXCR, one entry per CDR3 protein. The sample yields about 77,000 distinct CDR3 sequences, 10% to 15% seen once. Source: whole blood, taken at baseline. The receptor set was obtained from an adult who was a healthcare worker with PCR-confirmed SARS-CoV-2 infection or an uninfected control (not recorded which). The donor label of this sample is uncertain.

CDR3 region: CASSSTPQGAYGYTF. In DNA form, the CDR3 reads TGCGCCAGCAGCTCTACCCCGCAGGGGGCTTATGGCTACACCTTC. This chain links TRBV5-1 with TRBJ1-2, with 8 nucleotides matching TRBD1. The CDR3 totals 15 residues. Per the germline V gene, CDR1 is SGHRS and CDR2 is YFSETQ. J was trimmed by 5 bases and V by 3 bases; bases with no gene match: 9.

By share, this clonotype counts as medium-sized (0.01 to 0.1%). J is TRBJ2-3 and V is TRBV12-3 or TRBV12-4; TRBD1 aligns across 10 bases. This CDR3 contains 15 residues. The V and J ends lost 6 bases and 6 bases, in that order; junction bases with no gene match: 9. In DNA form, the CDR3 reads TGTGCCAGCAGCCCCCGGGGGACAGGGGTGGATACGCAGTATTTT. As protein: CASSPRGTGVDTQYF.

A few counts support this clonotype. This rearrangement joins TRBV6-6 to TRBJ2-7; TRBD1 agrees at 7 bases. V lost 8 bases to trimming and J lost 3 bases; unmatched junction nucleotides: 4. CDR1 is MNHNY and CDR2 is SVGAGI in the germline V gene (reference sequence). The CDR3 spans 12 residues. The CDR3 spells CASVGGDYEQYF. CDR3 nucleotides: TGTGCCAGCGTAGGGGGCGACTACGAGCAGTACTTC.

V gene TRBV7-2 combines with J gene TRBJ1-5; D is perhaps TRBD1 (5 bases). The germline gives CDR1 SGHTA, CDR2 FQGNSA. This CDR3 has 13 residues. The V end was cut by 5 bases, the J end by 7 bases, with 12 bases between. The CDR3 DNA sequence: TGTGCCAGCAGCCCCCCCGGGACCCAGCCCCAGCATTTT. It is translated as CASSPPGTQPQHF.

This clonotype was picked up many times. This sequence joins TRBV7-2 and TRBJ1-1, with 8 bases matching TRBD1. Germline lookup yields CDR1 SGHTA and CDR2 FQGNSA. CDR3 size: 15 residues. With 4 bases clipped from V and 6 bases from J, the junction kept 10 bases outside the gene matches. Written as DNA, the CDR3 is TGTGCCAGCAGCTCAGCTACAGGGGGTTGGGCTGAAGCTTTCTTT. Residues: CASSSATGGWAEAFF. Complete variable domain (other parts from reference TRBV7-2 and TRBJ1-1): GAGVSQSPSNKVTEKGKDVELRCDPISGHTALYWYRQSLGQGLEFLIYFQGNSAPDKSGLPSDRFSAERTGGSVSTLTIQRTQQEDSAVYLCASSSATGGWAEAFFGQGTRLTVV.

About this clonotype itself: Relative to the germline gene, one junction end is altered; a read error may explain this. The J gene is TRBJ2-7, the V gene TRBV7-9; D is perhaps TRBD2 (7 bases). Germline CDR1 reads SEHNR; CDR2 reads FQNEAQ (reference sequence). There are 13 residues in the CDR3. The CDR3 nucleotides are TGTGCCAGCAGCTTATCTAACCCGGGGGGCCAGCACTTC. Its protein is CASSLSNPGGQHF.

CDR3 nucleotide sequence: TGTGCCAGCTCCAGGGGTACGCAGTATTTT. The encoded protein is CASSRGTQYF. The chain is built from TRBV25-1 and TRBJ2-3, with TRBD1 as a possible D gene (6 bases). The germline V gene has CDR1 MGHDK and CDR2 SYGVNS. The length of the CDR3 is 10 residues. The V gene lost 8 bases and the J gene lost 8 bases, with 8 bases spanning the gap.

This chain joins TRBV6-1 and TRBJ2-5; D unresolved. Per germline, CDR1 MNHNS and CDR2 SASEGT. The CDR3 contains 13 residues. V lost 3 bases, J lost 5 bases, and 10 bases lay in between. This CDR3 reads CASSDAYLETQYF. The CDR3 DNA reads TGTGCCAGCAGTGACGCCTACCTGGAGACCCAGTACTTC.

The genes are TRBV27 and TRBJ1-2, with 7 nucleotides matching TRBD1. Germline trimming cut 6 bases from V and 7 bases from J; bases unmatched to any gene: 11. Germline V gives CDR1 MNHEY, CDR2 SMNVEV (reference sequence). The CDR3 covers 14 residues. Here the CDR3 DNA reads TGTGCCAGCAGGGGGTATCAGGGGGTGCTTGGCTACACCTTC. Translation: CASRGYQGVLGYTF.

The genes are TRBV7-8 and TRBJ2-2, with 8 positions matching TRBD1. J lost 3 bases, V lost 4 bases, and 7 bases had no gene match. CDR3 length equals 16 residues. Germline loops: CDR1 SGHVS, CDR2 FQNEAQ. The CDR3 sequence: CASSSQGALDTGELFF. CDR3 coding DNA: TGTGCCAGCAGCTCGCAGGGGGCGCTGGACACCGGGGAGCTGTTTTTT.

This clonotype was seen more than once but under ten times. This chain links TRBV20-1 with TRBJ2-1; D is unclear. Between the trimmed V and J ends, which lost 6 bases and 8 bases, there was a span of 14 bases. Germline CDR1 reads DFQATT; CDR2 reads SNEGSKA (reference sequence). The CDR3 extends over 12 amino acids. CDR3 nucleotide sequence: TGCAGTGCGCGGACCTCCCGCTATGAGCAGTTCTTC. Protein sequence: CSARTSRYEQFF.

This chain's CDR3 is CASSLTSGNYEQYF. CDR3 nucleotides: TGCGCCAGCAGCCTGACTAGCGGGAACTACGAGCAGTACTTC. The chain joins TRBV5-1 to TRBJ2-7; 11 bases align to TRBD2. The CDR3 extends over 14 amino acids. V shed 4 bases, J shed 3 bases, and the junction held 3 bases outside the gene matches. Per germline, CDR1 SGHRS and CDR2 YFSETQ.

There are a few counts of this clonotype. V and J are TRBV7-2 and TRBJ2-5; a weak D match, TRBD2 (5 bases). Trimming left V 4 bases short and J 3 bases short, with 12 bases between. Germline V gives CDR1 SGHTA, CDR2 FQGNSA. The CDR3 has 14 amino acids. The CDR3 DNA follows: TGTGCCAGCAGCTCCGGACTTTCTAAAGAGACCCAGTACTTC. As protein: CASSSGLSKETQYF. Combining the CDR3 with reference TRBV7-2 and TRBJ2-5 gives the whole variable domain GAGVSQSPSNKVTEKGKDVELRCDPISGHTALYWYRQSLGQGLEFLIYFQGNSAPDKSGLPSDRFSAERTGGSVSTLTIQRTQQEDSAVYLCASSSGLSKETQYFGPGTRLLVL.

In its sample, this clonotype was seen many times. CDR3 DNA: TGTGCCAGCAGCTCGGACAGGGTAACCTATGGCTACACCTTC. This translates into CASSSDRVTYGYTF. The V call is TRBV7-9, the J call TRBJ1-2, with 8 bases matching TRBD1. CDR3 length: 14 residues. The junction had 5 bases not matched to a gene; V was cut back by 4 bases and J by 4 bases. Looked up from germline, CDR1 is SEHNR and CDR2 is FQNEAQ (reference sequence).

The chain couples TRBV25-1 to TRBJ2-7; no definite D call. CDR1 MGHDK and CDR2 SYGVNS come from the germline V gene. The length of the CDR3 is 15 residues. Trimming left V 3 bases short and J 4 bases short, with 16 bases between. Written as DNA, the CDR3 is TGTGCCAGCAGTGACGGGTCTCTCGACGGATACGAGCAGTACTTC. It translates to CASSDGSLDGYEQYF.

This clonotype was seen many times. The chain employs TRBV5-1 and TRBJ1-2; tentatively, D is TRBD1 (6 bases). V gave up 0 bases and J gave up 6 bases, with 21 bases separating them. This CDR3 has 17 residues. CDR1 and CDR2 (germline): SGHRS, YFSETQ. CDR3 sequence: CASSLAGTPLREHGYTF. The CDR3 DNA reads TGCGCCAGCAGCTTGGCCGGGACACCTCTTCGGGAGCATGGCTACACCTTC.

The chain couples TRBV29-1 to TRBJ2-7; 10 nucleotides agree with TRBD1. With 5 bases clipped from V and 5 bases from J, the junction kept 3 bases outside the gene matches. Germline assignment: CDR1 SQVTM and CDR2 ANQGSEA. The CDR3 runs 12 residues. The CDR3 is CSVLDRGNEQYF. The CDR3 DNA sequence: TGCAGCGTTCTGGACAGGGGGAACGAGCAGTACTTC.

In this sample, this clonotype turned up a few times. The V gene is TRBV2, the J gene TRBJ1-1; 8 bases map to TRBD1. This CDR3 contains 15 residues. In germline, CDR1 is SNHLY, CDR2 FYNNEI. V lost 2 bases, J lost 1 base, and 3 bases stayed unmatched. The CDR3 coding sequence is TGTGCCAGCAGTGAACAGGGGGCCCCGAACACTGAAGCTTTCTTT. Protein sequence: CASSEQGAPNTEAFF.

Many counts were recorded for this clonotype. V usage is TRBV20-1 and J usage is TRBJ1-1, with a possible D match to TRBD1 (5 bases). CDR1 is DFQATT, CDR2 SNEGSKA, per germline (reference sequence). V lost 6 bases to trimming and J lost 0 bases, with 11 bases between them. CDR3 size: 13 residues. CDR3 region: CSASGGVNTEAFF. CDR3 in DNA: TGCAGTGCCTCCGGGGGAGTGAACACTGAAGCTTTCTTT.